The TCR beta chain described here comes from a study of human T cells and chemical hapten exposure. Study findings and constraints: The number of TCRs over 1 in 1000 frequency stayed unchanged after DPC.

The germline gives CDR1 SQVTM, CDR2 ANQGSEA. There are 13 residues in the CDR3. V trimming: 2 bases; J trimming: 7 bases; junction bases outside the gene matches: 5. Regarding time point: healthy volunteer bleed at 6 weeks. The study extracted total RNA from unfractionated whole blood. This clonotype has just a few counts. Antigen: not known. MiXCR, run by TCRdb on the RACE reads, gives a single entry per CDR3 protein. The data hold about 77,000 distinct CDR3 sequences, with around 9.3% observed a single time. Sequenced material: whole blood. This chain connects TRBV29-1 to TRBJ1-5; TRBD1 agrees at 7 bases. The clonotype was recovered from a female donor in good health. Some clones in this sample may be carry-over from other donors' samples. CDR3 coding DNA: TGCAGCGTTGAATCAGGGGGAGGACAGCCCCAGCATTTT. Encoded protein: CSVESGGGQPQHF.